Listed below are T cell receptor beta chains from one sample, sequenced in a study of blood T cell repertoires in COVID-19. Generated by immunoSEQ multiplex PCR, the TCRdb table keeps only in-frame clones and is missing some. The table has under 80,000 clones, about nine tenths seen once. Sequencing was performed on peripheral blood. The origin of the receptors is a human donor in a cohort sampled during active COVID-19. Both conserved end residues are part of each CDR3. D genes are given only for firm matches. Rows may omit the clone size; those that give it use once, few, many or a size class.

cdr3_nt: TGCGCCAGCAGCCAAGCCCGTAATGAGCAGTTCTTC; cdr3_aa: CASSQARNEQFF; d_call: NA; v_call: TRBV4-3; cdr3_length: 12; clone_size: NA; j_call: TRBJ2-1
cdr3_nt: TGTGCCAGCAGTTCCGGGACTAGCCCTTACCCCAGCTCCTACAATGAGCAGTTCTTC; cdr3_aa: CASSSGTSPYPSSYNEQFF; d_call: TRBD2; v_call: TRBV27; cdr3_length: 19; clone_size: NA; j_call: TRBJ2-1
cdr3_nt: TGTGCCAGTAGTATCATTGTGCGGGGGCGAAGATCCTACAATGAGCAGTTCTTC; cdr3_aa: CASSIIVRGRRSYNEQFF; d_call: NA; v_call: TRBV19; cdr3_length: 18; clone_size: NA; j_call: TRBJ2-1
cdr3_nt: TGTGCCAGCACCCGGGGGGGGCGCCCGGGGGGAAACTACGAGCAGTACTTC; cdr3_aa: CASTRGGRPGGNYEQYF; d_call: TRBD2; v_call: TRBV27; cdr3_length: 17; clone_size: NA; j_call: TRBJ2-7
cdr3_nt: TGTGCCAGCAGCCAGACCGGGACTAGTGAGGATACGCAGTATTTT; cdr3_aa: CASSQTGTSEDTQYF; d_call: TRBD2; v_call: TRBV3-1/TRBV3-2; cdr3_length: 15; clone_size: NA; j_call: TRBJ2-3
cdr3_nt: TGTGCCAGCTCATTCGGGACAGGCTATGGCTACACCTTC; cdr3_aa: CASSFGTGYGYTF; d_call: TRBD1; v_call: TRBV18; cdr3_length: 13; clone_size: NA; j_call: TRBJ1-2
cdr3_nt: TGTGCCAGCAGGACCCTAGGGGCGGGGAACTATGGCTACACCTTC; cdr3_aa: CASRTLGAGNYGYTF; d_call: NA; v_call: TRBV28; cdr3_length: 15; clone_size: NA; j_call: TRBJ1-2
cdr3_nt: TGTGCCAGCAGCTTGGTAGTTCTTCACGAGCAGTACTTC; cdr3_aa: CASSLVVLHEQYF; d_call: NA; v_call: TRBV5-5; cdr3_length: 13; clone_size: NA; j_call: TRBJ2-7
cdr3_nt: TGTGCCAGTAATATAGAAGGGACAGGGTTCGAAGGCTACACCTTC; cdr3_aa: CASNIEGTGFEGYTF; d_call: TRBD1; v_call: TRBV19; cdr3_length: 15; clone_size: NA; j_call: TRBJ1-2
cdr3_nt: TGTGCCAGCAGCCAACAGGCCGGGTCAAGAGATACGCAGTATTTT; cdr3_aa: CASSQQAGSRDTQYF; d_call: NA; v_call: TRBV7-9; cdr3_length: 15; clone_size: NA; j_call: TRBJ2-3
cdr3_nt: TGTGCCACCAGCAGAGGCAGGGGGACAAACTATGGCTACACCTTC; cdr3_aa: CATSRGRGTNYGYTF; d_call: TRBD1; v_call: TRBV15; cdr3_length: 15; clone_size: NA; j_call: TRBJ1-2
cdr3_nt: TGCGCCAGCAGCTTGGTTCGGGGCACAGATACGCAGTATTTT; cdr3_aa: CASSLVRGTDTQYF; d_call: NA; v_call: TRBV5-1; cdr3_length: 14; clone_size: NA; j_call: TRBJ2-3
cdr3_nt: TGTGCCAGCAGTTTTTTAGCCTACGAGCAGTACTTC; cdr3_aa: CASSFLAYEQYF; d_call: NA; v_call: TRBV12-3/TRBV12-4; cdr3_length: 12; clone_size: NA; j_call: TRBJ2-7
cdr3_nt: TGTGCCAGCAGCTCGCAACCGGCTAGCGGGGGGGCATCTTACGAGCAGTACTTC; cdr3_aa: CASSSQPASGGASYEQYF; d_call: TRBD2; v_call: TRBV7-2; cdr3_length: 18; clone_size: NA; j_call: TRBJ2-7
cdr3_nt: TGTGCCACCAGTGACCCTACAGGGAACCAAGAGACCCAGTACTTC; cdr3_aa: CATSDPTGNQETQYF; d_call: NA; v_call: TRBV24-1; cdr3_length: 15; clone_size: NA; j_call: TRBJ2-5
cdr3_nt: TGTGCCAGCTCTCACATCGATCAAGAGACCCAGTACTTC; cdr3_aa: CASSHIDQETQYF; d_call: NA; v_call: TRBV18; cdr3_length: 13; clone_size: NA; j_call: TRBJ2-5
cdr3_nt: TGTGCCAGCAGCAACGGGACTAGCGGGAAGAACAATGAGCAGTTCTTC; cdr3_aa: CASSNGTSGKNNEQFF; d_call: TRBD2; v_call: TRBV7-8; cdr3_length: 16; clone_size: NA; j_call: TRBJ2-1
cdr3_nt: TGTGCCAGCAGCTTAGGGGTATTCAGGGACAATGAGCAGTTCTTC; cdr3_aa: CASSLGVFRDNEQFF; d_call: NA; v_call: TRBV7-6; cdr3_length: 15; clone_size: NA; j_call: TRBJ2-1
cdr3_nt: TGTGCCATCAGTGGTGGGGACAGTAATTCACCCCTCCACTTT; cdr3_aa: CAISGGDSNSPLHF; d_call: TRBD1; v_call: TRBV10-3; cdr3_length: 14; clone_size: NA; j_call: TRBJ1-6
cdr3_nt: TGTGCCAGCAGTTTAGGTGACAGGGGGCGGAATGAGCAGTTCTTC; cdr3_aa: CASSLGDRGRNEQFF; d_call: TRBD1; v_call: TRBV27; cdr3_length: 15; clone_size: NA; j_call: TRBJ2-1
cdr3_nt: TGTGCCACCAGTGATAGCGGGGGGGGGTACAATGAGCAGTTCTTC; cdr3_aa: CATSDSGGGYNEQFF; d_call: TRBD2; v_call: TRBV24-1; cdr3_length: 15; clone_size: NA; j_call: TRBJ2-1
cdr3_nt: TGTGCCAGCTCACCCCGGACGGCGGCGGGGGAGACCCAGTACTTC; cdr3_aa: CASSPRTAAGETQYF; d_call: NA; v_call: TRBV18; cdr3_length: 15; clone_size: NA; j_call: TRBJ2-5
cdr3_nt: TGTGCCAGCAGCTTCGTGACTACTTCCTACGAGCAGTACTTC; cdr3_aa: CASSFVTTSYEQYF; d_call: NA; v_call: TRBV5-6; cdr3_length: 14; clone_size: NA; j_call: TRBJ2-7
cdr3_nt: TGTGCCAGCAGCCAGGGACTAGTTGGAGCCTACGAGCAGTACTTC; cdr3_aa: CASSQGLVGAYEQYF; d_call: TRBD2; v_call: TRBV3-1/TRBV3-2; cdr3_length: 15; clone_size: NA; j_call: TRBJ2-7
cdr3_nt: TGTGCCAGCAGCTTCCGGGACAGTAGAAATGGCTACACCTTC; cdr3_aa: CASSFRDSRNGYTF; d_call: TRBD1; v_call: TRBV7-2; cdr3_length: 14; clone_size: once; j_call: TRBJ1-2
cdr3_nt: TGTGCCAGCAGCCTCCGGGCCGGGGAGCTGTTTTTT; cdr3_aa: CASSLRAGELFF; d_call: NA; v_call: TRBV3-1/TRBV3-2; cdr3_length: 12; clone_size: NA; j_call: TRBJ2-2
cdr3_nt: TGTGCCAGCAGTAGGTCGGACAGGGCCGGCTACGAGCAGTACTTC; cdr3_aa: CASSRSDRAGYEQYF; d_call: TRBD1; v_call: TRBV9; cdr3_length: 15; clone_size: NA; j_call: TRBJ2-7
cdr3_nt: TGTGCCAGCAGTGAAGTCAGGGGGAATGGCTACACCTTC; cdr3_aa: CASSEVRGNGYTF; d_call: TRBD1; v_call: TRBV6-1; cdr3_length: 13; clone_size: NA; j_call: TRBJ1-2
cdr3_nt: TGTGCCAGCAGTATACAGGGAACCGGGGAGCTGTTTTTT; cdr3_aa: CASSIQGTGELFF; d_call: NA; v_call: TRBV2; cdr3_length: 13; clone_size: NA; j_call: TRBJ2-2
cdr3_nt: TGTGCCAGCAGCGAGGGGGCAGGGGGGAACTACGAGCAGTACTTC; cdr3_aa: CASSEGAGGNYEQYF; d_call: NA; v_call: TRBV28; cdr3_length: 15; clone_size: NA; j_call: TRBJ2-7
cdr3_nt: TGTGCCAGCAGCTTGGACAGAGGGGGACATAATAACTATGGCTACACCTTC; cdr3_aa: CASSLDRGGHNNYGYTF; d_call: NA; v_call: TRBV7-6; cdr3_length: 17; clone_size: NA; j_call: TRBJ1-2
cdr3_nt: TGTGCCTGGAGTGTACAGGAGACCCAGTACTTC; cdr3_aa: CAWSVQETQYF; d_call: NA; v_call: TRBV30; cdr3_length: 11; clone_size: NA; j_call: TRBJ2-5
cdr3_nt: TGTGCCAGCAGCTTAGCGGTTCTAGCGGGGCAAGAGACCCAGTACTTC; cdr3_aa: CASSLAVLAGQETQYF; d_call: TRBD2; v_call: TRBV7-2; cdr3_length: 16; clone_size: NA; j_call: TRBJ2-5
cdr3_nt: TGTGCCAGTGCGGACAGGCCTGCAACTAATGAAAAACTGTTTTTT; cdr3_aa: CASADRPATNEKLFF; d_call: TRBD1; v_call: TRBV19; cdr3_length: 15; clone_size: NA; j_call: TRBJ1-4
cdr3_nt: TGTGCCAGTAGTATCCAGACAGGGGATGGGTCACCCCTCCACTTT; cdr3_aa: CASSIQTGDGSPLHF; d_call: TRBD1; v_call: TRBV19; cdr3_length: 15; clone_size: once; j_call: TRBJ1-6
cdr3_nt: TGTGCCAGCAGCACAGGAGGGCTTAGTCCCGCAAAACTGTTTTTT; cdr3_aa: CASSTGGLSPAKLFF; d_call: NA; v_call: TRBV5-6; cdr3_length: 15; clone_size: NA; j_call: TRBJ1-4
cdr3_nt: TGTGCCAGCAGCCGCACAAGAAACACTGAAGCTTTCTTT; cdr3_aa: CASSRTRNTEAFF; d_call: NA; v_call: TRBV2; cdr3_length: 13; clone_size: once; j_call: TRBJ1-1
cdr3_nt: TGTGCCAGCAGCCGGGAGTATAATGGCTACACCTTC; cdr3_aa: CASSREYNGYTF; d_call: NA; v_call: TRBV7-9; cdr3_length: 12; clone_size: NA; j_call: TRBJ1-2
cdr3_nt: TGTGCCAGCAGCGTCTCCGGGAACAATGAGCAGTTCTTC; cdr3_aa: CASSVSGNNEQFF; d_call: NA; v_call: TRBV9; cdr3_length: 13; clone_size: NA; j_call: TRBJ2-1
cdr3_nt: TGTGCCAGCTCACCCGCAATAAGCTTACTAGCGGTACAACATACGCAGTATTTT; cdr3_aa: CASSPAISLLAVQHTQYF; d_call: TRBD2; v_call: TRBV18; cdr3_length: 18; clone_size: NA; j_call: TRBJ2-3
cdr3_nt: TGTGCCAGCAGCTTGACGGGACAGCCAACAGATACGCAGTATTTT; cdr3_aa: CASSLTGQPTDTQYF; d_call: TRBD1; v_call: TRBV7-3; cdr3_length: 15; clone_size: NA; j_call: TRBJ2-3
cdr3_nt: TGTGCCAGCAGCCCGTCAGGGTTGAAGGACTATGGCTACACCTTC; cdr3_aa: CASSPSGLKDYGYTF; d_call: NA; v_call: TRBV3-1/TRBV3-2; cdr3_length: 15; clone_size: few; j_call: TRBJ1-2
cdr3_nt: TGTGCCATCAGTGACCTACAGGGGGCGGACGAGCAGTACTTC; cdr3_aa: CAISDLQGADEQYF; d_call: TRBD1; v_call: TRBV10-3; cdr3_length: 14; clone_size: NA; j_call: TRBJ2-7
cdr3_nt: TGTGCCAGCAGTGAAGACAGGGGGCGCAGCACTGAAGCTTTCTTT; cdr3_aa: CASSEDRGRSTEAFF; d_call: TRBD1; v_call: TRBV6-1; cdr3_length: 15; clone_size: NA; j_call: TRBJ1-1
cdr3_nt: TGCGCCAGCAGCTTGGGGGCTCCCGCCGGCGGGGAGCTGTTTTTT; cdr3_aa: CASSLGAPAGGELFF; d_call: NA; v_call: TRBV5-1; cdr3_length: 15; clone_size: NA; j_call: TRBJ2-2
cdr3_nt: TGTGCCAGCAGCGGGTCACTACTTTCACCCCTCCACTTT; cdr3_aa: CASSGSLLSPLHF; d_call: NA; v_call: TRBV11-2; cdr3_length: 13; clone_size: NA; j_call: TRBJ1-6
cdr3_nt: TGTGCCAGCAGCACCCACAGGACGAACACTGAAGCTTTCTTT; cdr3_aa: CASSTHRTNTEAFF; d_call: NA; v_call: TRBV3-1/TRBV3-2; cdr3_length: 14; clone_size: NA; j_call: TRBJ1-1
cdr3_nt: TGTGCCAGCAGCCAAGGACTAGCGGGAGGGCCGGGGAATGAGCAGTTCTTC; cdr3_aa: CASSQGLAGGPGNEQFF; d_call: TRBD2; v_call: TRBV3-1/TRBV3-2; cdr3_length: 17; clone_size: NA; j_call: TRBJ2-1
cdr3_nt: TGTGCCAGCAGTCCTACGGGGGGCGTATTAATTGGTCAGCCCCAGCATTTT; cdr3_aa: CASSPTGGVLIGQPQHF; d_call: NA; v_call: TRBV6-6; cdr3_length: 17; clone_size: NA; j_call: TRBJ1-5